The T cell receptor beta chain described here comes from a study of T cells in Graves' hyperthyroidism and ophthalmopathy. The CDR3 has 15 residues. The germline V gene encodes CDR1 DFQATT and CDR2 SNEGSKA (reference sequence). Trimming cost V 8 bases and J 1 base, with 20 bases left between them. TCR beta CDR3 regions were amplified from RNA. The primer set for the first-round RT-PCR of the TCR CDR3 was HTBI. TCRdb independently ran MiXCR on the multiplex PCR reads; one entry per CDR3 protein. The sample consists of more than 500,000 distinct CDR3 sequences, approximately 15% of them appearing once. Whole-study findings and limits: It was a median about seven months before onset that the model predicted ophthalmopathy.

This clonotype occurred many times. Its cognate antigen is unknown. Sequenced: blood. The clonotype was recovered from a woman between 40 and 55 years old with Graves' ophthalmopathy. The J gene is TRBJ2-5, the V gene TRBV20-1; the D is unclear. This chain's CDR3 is CSTELGTTFQETQYF. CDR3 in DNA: TGCAGTACCGAGCTCGGCACCACCTTCCAAGAGACCCAGTACTTC.